What follows describes a single T cell receptor beta chain. This record comes from a study of blood T cell repertoires in COVID-19. Study information: T cells, B-cell-depleted T cells, or PBMCs provided the cDNA or gDNA that served as material.

Using immunoSEQ multiplex PCR, the repertoire was profiled, and TCRdb retains in-frame clones only, with some absent. The table has a few hundred thousand clones, about 89% seen once; the top ten hold 8.5% to 10%. The length of the CDR3 is 15 residues. The germline gives CDR1 SGHRS, CDR2 YFSETQ. Trimming took 4 bases from V and 2 from J; bases not matched to a gene: 4. The chain joins TRBV5-1 to TRBJ2-2, with 8 nucleotides matching TRBD2. The sequenced material came from peripheral blood. The sequence came from a man aged 35-49 years who had recovered from COVID-19. The CDR3: CASSLGGANTGELFF. DNA of the CDR3: TGCGCCAGCAGCCTCGGGGGGGCTAACACCGGGGAGCTGTTTTTT.